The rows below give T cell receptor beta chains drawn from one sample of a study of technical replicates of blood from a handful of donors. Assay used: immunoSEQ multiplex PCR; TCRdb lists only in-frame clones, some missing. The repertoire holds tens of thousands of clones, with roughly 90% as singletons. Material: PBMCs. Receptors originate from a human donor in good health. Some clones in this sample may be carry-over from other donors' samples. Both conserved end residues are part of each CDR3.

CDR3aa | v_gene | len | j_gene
CASSPRISRGTGELFF | TRBV5-8 | 16 | TRBJ2-2
CASSLFSGRVTDTQYF | TRBV5-4 | 16 | TRBJ2-3
CASSVGWVAGVLTDTQYF | TRBV9 | 18 | TRBJ2-3
CASGPDRRTNYGYTF | TRBV12-5 | 15 | TRBJ1-2
CASSLGVRWEAETQYF | TRBV11-2 | 16 | TRBJ2-5
CASSIGEIEAFF | TRBV2 | 12 | TRBJ1-1
CASSYLEKGTGDEQYF | TRBV6-5 | 16 | TRBJ2-7
CASSVDSTGNGYTF | TRBV9 | 14 | TRBJ1-2
CASTPGTSSYEQYF | TRBV6-1 | 14 | TRBJ2-7
CASSLGEPGQAADTIYF | TRBV11-3 | 17 | TRBJ1-3
CASRQQGEAFF | TRBV19 | 11 | TRBJ1-1
CASSPDRVRETQYF | TRBV18 | 14 | TRBJ2-5
CASSLVGGRAGEQFF | TRBV11-2 | 15 | TRBJ2-1